This T cell receptor (beta chain) is from a study of blood T cell repertoires in COVID-19. The overall study: Samples came from the United States, Italy and Spain, spanning acute and convalescent COVID-19. T cells, B-cell-depleted T cells, or PBMCs provided the cDNA or gDNA that served as material.

This CDR3 is 19 amino acids long. The germline CDR1 and CDR2 sequences are MGHRA and YSYEKL. Deletions cut 4 bases from V and 6 bases from J, with 29 bases between. As processed by the authors: Reference gene primer amplification yielded estimated nucleated cell counts. Sequencing was performed with immunoSEQ multiplex PCR; in TCRdb, only in-frame clones are kept and a portion is missing. The DNA gave D and trimming, while V, J and clone size come from that table. The profile shows roughly 50,000 clones, more than 80% of them singletons. This chain links TRBV4-1 with TRBJ2-3; the D gene is possibly TRBD1 (6 bases). The receptor's source is a man aged 55 to 70 with acute or convalescent COVID-19. Sequenced sample: peripheral blood. CDR3: CASSRPPRTGLLVSDTQYF. CDR3 nucleotide sequence: TGCGCCAGCAGCCGCCCACCGCGTACAGGGTTGCTAGTCTCGGATACGCAGTATTTT.